Below are 13 T cell receptor beta chains sequenced from a single sample in a study of cytomegalovirus exposure and HLA in healthy donors. Sequencing used immunoSEQ multiplex PCR; TCRdb keeps in-frame clones, though not all of them. The sample records 110,000 to 150,000 clones, 90% being singletons. Sequenced: PBMCs. The receptor source for this set is a woman aged 25 to 45 in good health and CMV-seropositive.

The genes are TRBV4-1 and TRBJ1-2; 8 bases line up with TRBD1. Germline V gene data show CDR1 as MGHRA and CDR2 as YSYEKL. The CDR3 totals 13 residues. Trimming cost V 4 bases and J 8 bases; bases outside gene matches: 6. Here the CDR3 DNA reads TGCGCCAGCAGCCTTGGACAGGGTGGGGGCTACACCTTC. Its protein is CASSLGQGGGYTF.

This chain connects TRBV7-2 to TRBJ1-5, with TRBD1 matching over 8 bases. Germline V gene data show CDR1 as SGHTA and CDR2 as FQGNSA. Losses at the gene ends were 4 bases for V and 9 bases for J; bases not matched to a gene: 5. This CDR3 comprises 13 residues. In DNA, the CDR3 is TGTGCCAGCAGCTCCGCAGGGGGCTCGCCCCAGCATTTT. Protein: CASSSAGGSPQHF.

The chain joins TRBV10-3 to TRBJ2-7; D call uncertain. This CDR3 region has 12 residues. CDR1 ENHRY and CDR2 SYGVKD come from the germline V gene. Trimming left V 4 bases short and J 4 bases short, with 8 bases between. The CDR3 spells CAISVGQYEQYF. DNA for the CDR3: TGTGCCATCAGTGTGGGCCAGTACGAGCAGTACTTC.

V is TRBV7-3 and J is TRBJ2-5; possibly TRBD2 for D (6 bases). Trimming left V 2 bases short and J 5 bases short, with 15 bases between. Per germline, CDR1 SGHTA and CDR2 FQGTGA. The CDR3 is 15 amino acids. This CDR3 is CASSLLGGPGETQYF. As DNA, the CDR3 is TGTGCCAGCAGCTTACTAGGAGGGCCGGGGGAGACCCAGTACTTC.

V is TRBV19 and J is TRBJ2-1, with D unresolved. Trimming stripped 5 bases from V and 5 bases from J, with 10 bases between. This CDR3 is 13 amino acids long. Germline V lookup: CDR1 LNHDA, CDR2 SQIVND (reference sequence). The CDR3 loop is CASSAGSDNEQFF. For the CDR3, the DNA is TGTGCCAGTAGTGCCGGGTCCGACAATGAGCAGTTCTTC. Full variable domain (outside the CDR3, taken from reference TRBV19 and TRBJ2-1): DGGITQSPKYLFRKEGQNVTLSCEQNLNHDAMYWYRQDPGQGLRLIYYSQIVNDFQKGDIAEGYSVSREKKESFPLTVTSAQKNPTAFYLCASSAGSDNEQFFGPGTRLTVL.

The table lists this clone with a count of one. This chain joins TRBV28 and TRBJ2-2, with TRBD1 matching over 12 bases. The trim removed 7 bases at V and 6 bases at J, leaving 6 bases unmatched. Germline V CDR1 and CDR2: MDHEN, SYDVKM. The CDR3 runs 15 residues. As DNA, the CDR3 is TGTGCCAGCATTTCCGGGACAGGGGGCTCCGGGGAGCTGTTTTTT. Translating it yields CASISGTGGSGELFF.

The CDR3 reads CASSWTSSYNEQFF. In DNA form, the CDR3 reads TGCGCCAGCAGCTGGACAAGCTCCTACAATGAGCAGTTCTTC. V gene TRBV5-1 combines with J gene TRBJ2-1; a weak D match, TRBD1 (5 bases). The CDR3 extends over 14 amino acids. Germline V gene sequence: CDR1 SGHRS, CDR2 YFSETQ. Trimming removed 3 bases from V and 0 bases from J, with 7 bases in between.

V usage is TRBV4-1 and J usage is TRBJ2-1; the match to TRBD2 covers 7 bases. The germline V gene encodes CDR1 MGHRA and CDR2 YSYEKL. The CDR3 runs to 15 residues. The V segment lost 1 base and the J segment 7 bases; nucleotides outside the gene matches: 7. This CDR3 reads CASSQVAGLRNEQFF. In DNA, the CDR3 is TGCGCCAGCAGCCAAGTAGCGGGCCTCCGAAATGAGCAGTTCTTC.

The chain combines TRBV5-1 with TRBJ2-1; D not resolved. V lost 0 bases, J lost 3 bases, and 10 bases lay in between. This CDR3 contains 15 residues. Germline V gene sequence: CDR1 SGHRS, CDR2 YFSETQ. CDR3: CASSLEVQNYNEQFF. Here the CDR3 DNA reads TGCGCCAGCAGCTTGGAGGTACAGAACTACAATGAGCAGTTCTTC.

The chain's CDR3 is CASSPRAGQPQHF. The DNA of the CDR3 is TGTGCCAGTAGTCCCCGGGCGGGACAGCCCCAGCATTTT. The chain links TRBV19 to TRBJ1-5; D gene unclear. The CDR3 spans 13 residues. V was pared by 5 bases and J by 7 bases, with 12 bases between. Per germline, CDR1 LNHDA and CDR2 SQIVND (reference sequence).

DNA of the CDR3: TGTGCCAGCAGTATCCTACTAGCCAACAATGAGCAGTTCTTC. Translated: CASSILLANNEQFF. The chain employs TRBV28 and TRBJ2-1; TRBD2 is a possible D gene (6 bases). The V end lost 5 bases, the J end lost 5 bases, and 13 bases lay between the germline ends. The CDR3 sequence is 14 residues long. Germline CDR1 reads MDHEN; CDR2 reads SYDVKM. The variable domain in full, completed from reference TRBV28 and TRBJ2-1, reads DVKVTQSSRYLVKRTGEKVFLECVQDMDHENMFWYRQDPGLGLRLIYFSYDVKMKEKGDIPEGYSVSREKKERFSLILESASTNQTSMYLCASSILLANNEQFFGPGTRLTVL.

V usage is TRBV7-9 and J usage is TRBJ2-7; no definite D call. With 0 bases removed from V and 1 base from J, the gap between germline ends came to 13 bases. This CDR3 has 16 amino acids. CDR1 SEHNR and CDR2 FQNEAQ come from the germline V gene (reference sequence). For the CDR3, the DNA is TGTGCCAGCAGCTTAGCGTCATTCTCCAGATCCTACGAGCAGTACTTC. Amino acid sequence: CASSLASFSRSYEQYF.

The chain carries TRBV15 and TRBJ2-2; D not certain. The CDR3 has 15 residues. V gave up 0 bases and J gave up 7 bases, with 12 bases separating them. The V gene's germline CDR1 is LNHNV and CDR2 YYDKDF (reference sequence). This CDR3 reads CATSRDAGIGGELFF. CDR3 nucleotides: TGTGCCACCAGCAGAGATGCAGGAATTGGCGGGGAGCTGTTTTTT.